Listed here are 16 T cell receptor beta chains from one sample, sequenced in a study of patients and donors after allogeneic stem cell transplantation (dated by TCRdb to 2018 to 2021). The library was produced with RT-PCR. The instrument was a NextSeq 550. Starting from the raw public reads, TCRdb applied fastp trimming at Q25, assembled clones with MiXCR and retained in-frame beta chains. Each record represents a unique CDR3 protein, reported with the most common genes and DNA among its rows. The sample records about a million distinct CDR3 sequences, over 15% of which are singletons. 5% to 6.5% of the sample belongs to the ten largest clones. Sample: blood, either unsorted or a sorted T cell fraction (not recorded which). The receptors originated from a human donor who was either an allogeneic HSCT recipient or a stem cell or donor lymphocyte infusion donor (not recorded which). It is not recorded whose cells these are; they may come from a transplant donor.

This clonotype has only a few counts. The rearrangement uses TRBV9 and TRBJ2-2; TRBD1 aligns across 8 bases. CDR3 size: 14 residues. Germline V gives CDR1 SGDLS, CDR2 YYNGEE. J lost 4 bases, V lost 4 bases, and 3 bases had no gene match. CDR3 region: CASSRTGSTGELFF. The DNA for the CDR3 is TGTGCCAGCAGCCGGACAGGGAGCACCGGGGAGCTGTTTTTT.

CDR3 sequence (DNA): TGTGCCAGCAGCGTAGCGGGCCCCGGAGACGGGGAGCTGTTTTTT. Amino acid sequence: CASSVAGPGDGELFF. J is TRBJ2-2 and V is TRBV3-1; TRBD2 matches at 7 bases. V trimming: 5 bases; J trimming: 7 bases; junction bases outside the gene matches: 10. CDR1 LGHDT and CDR2 YNNKEL come from the germline V gene (reference sequence). The CDR3 loop spans 15 amino acids.

A few counts support this clonotype. The chain couples TRBV4-1 to TRBJ2-7; D remains unclear. The CDR3 is made up of 14 amino acids. The V gene lost 4 bases and the J gene lost 5 bases, with 15 bases spanning the gap. The germline CDR1 and CDR2 sequences are MGHRA and YSYEKL. This CDR3 reads CASSPQSIQNEQYF. The CDR3 DNA follows: TGCGCCAGCAGCCCCCAAAGCATACAGAACGAGCAGTACTTC.

This clonotype was recorded only once. This chain connects TRBV27 to TRBJ1-5; D is undetermined. The V end lost 4 bases, the J end lost 1 base, and 11 bases lay between the germline ends. CDR3 length: 15 amino acids. CDR1 is MNHEY, CDR2 SMNVEV, per germline (reference sequence). CDR3 nucleotides: TGTGCCAGCAGTTCGCTCCAGGCCAGCAATCAGCCCCAGCATTTT. This codes for CASSSLQASNQPQHF.

The chain joins TRBV6-1 to TRBJ1-1; D perhaps matches TRBD1 (6 bases). This CDR3 is 15 amino acids long. Trimming pared 6 bases from V and 3 bases from J, leaving 17 bases between. CDR1 is MNHNS, CDR2 SASEGT, per germline. The CDR3: CASSPPTRGDTEAFF. The CDR3 DNA sequence: TGTGCCAGCAGCCCACCGACGAGGGGGGACACTGAAGCTTTCTTT.

This clonotype appeared a few times. J is TRBJ2-3 and V is TRBV12-3 or TRBV12-4, with 13 bases fitting TRBD2. V dropped 7 bases and J dropped 4; count of bases not matched to a gene: 5. This CDR3 is built from 15 residues. CDR3 residues: CASKTSGGASDTQYF. CDR3 coding DNA: TGTGCCAGCAAAACTAGCGGGGGGGCCTCAGATACGCAGTATTTT.

This clonotype was seen more than once but under ten times. This chain links TRBV9 with TRBJ2-1; D ambiguous. The germline V gene has CDR1 SGDLS and CDR2 YYNGEE. This CDR3 spans 15 amino acids. Trimming took 0 bases from V and 0 from J, leaving 7 bases between them. CDR3 bases: TGTGCCAGCAGCGTAGAGCGAAACTCCTACAATGAGCAGTTCTTC. Encoded protein: CASSVERNSYNEQFF.

This clonotype has more than one count but fewer than ten. The chain joins TRBV12-3 or TRBV12-4 to TRBJ1-1, with no clear D. The CDR3 runs to 12 residues. V was trimmed by 7 bases and J by 8 bases, leaving 14 bases between them. The CDR3 coding sequence is TGTGCCAGCATCCTTATGTCAGAAGAAGCTTTCTTT. It translates to CASILMSEEAFF.

This clonotype showed up just a few times. The chain joins TRBV13 to TRBJ2-1, with D possibly matching TRBD2 (6 bases). Trimming stripped 8 bases from V and 5 bases from J, with 16 bases between. The CDR3 covers 14 residues. The germline V gene encodes CDR1 PRHDT and CDR2 FYEKMQ (reference sequence). DNA of the CDR3: TGTGCCAGCCGCGGGACTCTTCTAAACAATGAGCAGTTCTTC. It encodes CASRGTLLNNEQFF.

This rearrangement joins TRBV7-9 to TRBJ2-2, with 7 bases matching TRBD1. This CDR3 has 16 residues. V gave up 5 bases and J gave up 0 bases; unmatched junction bases: 6. Per the germline V gene, CDR1 is SEHNR and CDR2 is FQNEAQ (reference sequence). The CDR3 DNA follows: TGTGCCAGCAGCCCCGAGAGGGGGCCGAACACCGGGGAGCTGTTTTTT. As protein: CASSPERGPNTGELFF.

This clonotype came up a few times. The chain joins TRBV15 to TRBJ2-3; 10 nucleotides match TRBD2. Germline V lookup: CDR1 LNHNV, CDR2 YYDKDF (reference sequence). The V gene end was trimmed by 6 bases and the J gene end by 4 bases; junction bases not matched to a gene: 4. CDR3 length: 14 residues. In nucleotides, the CDR3 is TGTGCCACCAGTAGCGGGGGGTTCTCAGATACGCAGTATTTT. The encoded protein is CATSSGGFSDTQYF.

The chain links TRBV20-1 to TRBJ2-3; tentatively, D is TRBD2 (5 bases). Trimming left V 1 base short and J 11 bases short, with 22 bases between. The CDR3 contains 15 residues. Germline CDR1 DFQATT, CDR2 SNEGSKA (reference sequence). The CDR3 is CSARVKTSLVGEQYF. The CDR3, as DNA: TGCAGTGCTAGAGTAAAAACTTCACTAGTTGGAGAGCAGTATTTT.

In its sample, this clonotype was seen a few times. The chain couples TRBV10-3 to TRBJ1-2; D may be TRBD1 (6 bases). Trimming removed 3 bases from V and 3 bases from J, with 14 bases in between. This CDR3 has 15 amino acids. Germline V gene data show CDR1 as ENHRY and CDR2 as SYGVKD. The DNA for the CDR3 is TGTGCCATCAGTGAATTGGCGGGGGCGGACTATGGCTACACCTTC. The encoded protein is CAISELAGADYGYTF.

This clonotype was observed a few times. The chain employs TRBV19 and TRBJ1-2; D gene ambiguous. The V end lost 9 bases, the J end lost 3 bases, and 17 bases lay between the germline ends. Looked up from germline, CDR1 is LNHDA and CDR2 is SQIVND (reference sequence). This CDR3 has 14 residues. CDR3 bases: TGTGCCAGCCGGGAGGGAGGGCACGACTATGGCTACACCTTC. Residues: CASREGGHDYGYTF.

The chain links TRBV29-1 to TRBJ1-4, with D perhaps matching TRBD1 (6 bases). The CDR3 is made up of 14 amino acids. Germline V gene sequence: CDR1 SQVTM, CDR2 ANQGSEA. The V end lost 3 bases, the J end lost 7 bases, and 15 bases lay between the germline ends. CDR3 sequence: CSVDLLDSSEKLFF. CDR3 in DNA: TGCAGCGTTGATCTTCTGGACAGTTCTGAAAAACTGTTTTTT.

This chain connects TRBV2 to TRBJ1-2, with a weak D call TRBD1 (5 bases). Trimming pared 1 base from V and 5 bases from J, leaving 14 bases between. Germline values: CDR1 SNHLY, CDR2 FYNNEI. The CDR3 has 15 residues. CDR3 sequence reads: CASSEVQEPRYGYTF. CDR3 nucleotides: TGTGCCAGCAGTGAAGTACAGGAGCCTAGGTATGGCTACACCTTC.